Presented here are 4 T cell receptor beta chains from one specimen sequenced in a study of monozygotic twins with inflammatory bowel disease. No DNA is given; TCRdb re-called the 5' RACE reads and lists each CDR3 protein once. The repertoire table contains around 370,000 distinct CDR3 sequences. The sample comprised blood. These receptors were taken from a human donor with ulcerative colitis or Crohn's disease, or a healthy co-twin of an affected twin (not recorded which).

This rearrangement joins TRBV7-2 to TRBJ1-1; TCRdb picks TRBD1, but there is no DNA to check that call. There are 15 residues in the CDR3. Germline-derived CDR1 and CDR2 are SGHTA and FQGNSA. The CDR3 here is CASSLETGPRTEAFF.

The chain joins TRBV27 to TRBJ2-5; the D gene TCRdb calls, TRBD1, cannot be checked with no DNA. The CDR3 runs to 13 residues. Per the germline V gene, CDR1 is MNHEY and CDR2 is SMNVEV (reference sequence). The CDR3 reads CASSRQGRETQYF.

J is TRBJ1-1 and V is TRBV3-1; TCRdb's D call, TRBD1, is unchecked because there is no DNA. Germline CDR1 is LGHDT and CDR2 is YNNKEL (reference sequence). The CDR3 extends over 13 amino acids. This CDR3 is CASSSTLDRQAFF. The full variable domain, its missing parts supplied by reference TRBV3-1 and TRBJ1-1, is DTAVSQTPKYLVTQMGNDKSIKCEQNLGHDTMYWYKQDSKKFLKIMFSYNNKELIINETVPNRFSPKSPDKAHLNLHINSLELGDSAVYFCASSSTLDRQAFFGQGTRLTVV.

This rearrangement joins TRBV4-1 to TRBJ2-5; TCRdb's D call, TRBD2, is unchecked because there is no DNA. CDR1 is MGHRA and CDR2 is YSYEKL in the germline V gene. CDR3 length equals 18 residues. CDR3 protein: CASSHILAGVHDQETQYF.